Listed below are T cell receptor beta chains from one sample, sequenced in a study of shared clonotypes between healthy human individuals. Profiled with immunoSEQ multiplex PCR; TCRdb holds only in-frame clones, not every one. The table has about 980,000 clones, roughly 72% seen once. The source material was memory CD4+ T cells sorted from blood. The receptor set was obtained from a man younger than 35 in good health. Both conserved end residues are part of each CDR3. Fields, in order: CDR3 length, J gene, V gene, D gene, clone size, CDR3 DNA, CDR3 protein. A D gene is named only where the DNA matches it firmly. Clone size is given for some rows only: seen once, a few or many times, or a class if the clone is expanded.

>14|TRBJ1-1|TRBV28|-|-
TGTGCCAGCAGCCCCGGTCCTATGAACACTGAAGCTTTCTTT
CASSPGPMNTEAFF
>13|TRBJ1-5|TRBV9|-|-
TGTGCCAGCAGCGTAGGACCTAATCAGCCCCAGCATTTT
CASSVGPNQPQHF
>11|TRBJ2-1|TRBV27|-|-
TGTGCCAGCAGCGGTTTCGATGAGCAGTTCTTC
CASSGFDEQFF
>16|TRBJ2-3|TRBV2|-|-
TGTGCCAGCAGTCTGTTGGGGGCGGGGAGCACAGATACGCAGTATTTT
CASSLLGAGSTDTQYF
>13|TRBJ1-2|TRBV30|TRBD1|-
TGTGCCTGGAGTACCGGGACAGACTATGGCTACACCTTC
CAWSTGTDYGYTF
>17|TRBJ1-6|TRBV19|-|-
TGTGCCAGTAGTACCACCACGGGGAACGACTATAATTCACCCCTCCACTTT
CASSTTTGNDYNSPLHF
>14|TRBJ1-6|TRBV7-2|-|once
TGTGCCAGCAGCTTATCTGGGTATGCTTCACCCCTCCACTTT
CASSLSGYASPLHF
>17|TRBJ1-3|TRBV19|-|-
TGTGCCAGTAGTAAACCCCCGGGACGGAGCTCTGGAAACACCATATATTTT
CASSKPPGRSSGNTIYF
>13|TRBJ1-2|TRBV2|-|-
TGTGCCAGCAGTGTCGGGTTAAACTATGGCTACACCTTC
CASSVGLNYGYTF
>17|TRBJ1-2|TRBV5-8|-|-
TGTGCCAGCAGCCTTTCACCGACAGGAGTAACTAACTATGGCTACACCTTC
CASSLSPTGVTNYGYTF
>14|TRBJ1-2|TRBV14|-|-
TGTGCCAGCAGCCAAGTAGAGGGCTACTATGGCTACACCTTC
CASSQVEGYYGYTF
>15|TRBJ2-3|TRBV5-1|-|once
TGCGCCAGCAGCTTGCGCGGGGAGAGCACAGATACGCAGTATTTT
CASSLRGESTDTQYF
>15|TRBJ2-5|TRBV5-1|TRBD2|-
TGCGCCAGCAGCTTAGAAGCGGGAGGAGGAGAGACCCAGTACTTC
CASSLEAGGGETQYF
>13|TRBJ2-2|TRBV10-1|-|-
TGCGCCAGCAGTGAAGTGGGGGCCGGGGAGCTGTTTTTT
CASSEVGAGELFF
>12|TRBJ2-7|TRBV9|-|few
TGTGCCAGCAGCGCCGATGGGGGAAAGCAGTACTTC
CASSADGGKQYF
>14|TRBJ2-7|TRBV5-4|-|-
TGTGCCAGCAGCTCCCGACTGAGCTCCTACGAGCAGTACTTC
CASSSRLSSYEQYF
>14|TRBJ1-1|TRBV2|-|-
TGTGCCAGCAGTGAAGCGCCGCAAAGCAGGGCAACTTTCTTT
CASSEAPQSRATFF
>15|TRBJ2-4|TRBV4-2|-|-
TGTGCCAGCAGCCAAGAATTGATGACAGTAAACATTCAGTACTTC
CASSQELMTVNIQYF
>13|TRBJ1-1|TRBV2|-|once
TGTGCCAGGTGGGACATTCGGCACACTGAAGCTTTCTTT
CARWDIRHTEAFF
>15|TRBJ2-5|TRBV5-4|-|few
TGTGCCAGCAGCTCGATGTTCGGGCCTGTGGAGACCCAGTACTTC
CASSSMFGPVETQYF
>13|TRBJ1-3|TRBV4-3|-|-
TGCGCCAGCAGCCAAGAAGGGGGTTACACCATATATTTT
CASSQEGGYTIYF
>12|TRBJ2-7|TRBV29-1|TRBD1|few
TGCAGCGTTGAAGTAGGGGGCAGGGAGCAGTACTTC
CSVEVGGREQYF
>14|TRBJ1-1|TRBV11-2|-|few
TGTGCCAGCAGCTTGAGACTCATGAACACTGAAGCTTTCTTT
CASSLRLMNTEAFF
>16|TRBJ1-1|TRBV5-4|-|-
TGTGCCAGCAGCTTGGGCGGCAAGAAAACGAACACTGAAGCTTTCTTT
CASSLGGKKTNTEAFF
>12|TRBJ1-2|TRBV5-4|-|-
TGTGCCCTTTATAACGGGTTCGGGGGCTACACCTTC
CALYNGFGGYTF
>15|TRBJ2-7|TRBV6-5|-|-
TGTGCCAGCAGTCAACACTTACCACGCGCCTACGAGCAGTACTTC
CASSQHLPRAYEQYF
>13|TRBJ2-7|TRBV7-9|-|-
TGTGCCAGCAGCCGACCGACGTGGTACGAGCAGTACTTC
CASSRPTWYEQYF
>13|TRBJ1-5|TRBV5-1|-|-
TGCGCCAGCAGCCCGGAGAGCAATCAGCCCCAGCATTTT
CASSPESNQPQHF
>12|TRBJ1-1|TRBV30|-|-
TGTGCCTGTACGACAGCTAACACTGAAGCTTTCTTT
CACTTANTEAFF
>15|TRBJ2-2|TRBV6-1|-|-
TGTGCCAGCAGTGAGATTAACGTGCCCACCGGGGAGCTGTTTTTT
CASSEINVPTGELFF
>16|TRBJ1-5|TRBV18|-|-
TGTGCCAGCTCACCACCCAATCGGGGTCGCAATCAGCCCCAGCATTTT
CASSPPNRGRNQPQHF
>17|TRBJ1-6|TRBV9|-|-
TGTGCCAGCAGCGCAAATCAGGGGAGCTCCTATAATTCACCCCTCCACTTT
CASSANQGSSYNSPLHF
>18|TRBJ2-3|TRBV7-3|TRBD2|-
TGTGCCAGCAGCCCCCGAGGACTAGCGGGGGGGGGCACAGATACGCAGTATTTT
CASSPRGLAGGGTDTQYF
>15|TRBJ2-3|TRBV28|TRBD2|once
TGTGCCAGCTACCTAGGGGCGGGGGGGCCACGTACGCAGTATTTT
CASYLGAGGPRTQYF
>15|TRBJ1-1|TRBV18|-|-
TGTGCCAGCTCACTCACGGAAAAGGGGGAAACTGAAGCTTTCTTT
CASSLTEKGETEAFF
>13|TRBJ2-2|TRBV9|-|many
TGTGCCAGCAGCAACGCAGCGTCCGGGGAGCTGTTTTTT
CASSNAASGELFF
>13|TRBJ1-1|TRBV27|-|-
TGTGCCAGCAGTTTAGTGTCGAACACTGAAGCTTTCTTT
CASSLVSNTEAFF
>16|TRBJ2-3|TRBV5-6|TRBD2|once
TGTGCCAGCAGCCTGGATCCTAGCGGGGGGGCGGCTACGCAGTATTTT
CASSLDPSGGAATQYF
>13|TRBJ2-2|TRBV6-5|-|-
TGTGCCAGCAGTTCGGGCCGATGGGGGGAGCTGTTTTTT
CASSSGRWGELFF
>18|TRBJ2-1|TRBV7-9|-|-
TGTGCCAGCAGCCCGCGTGGTGGGGGCGGGATGTCCTACAATGAGCAGTTCTTC
CASSPRGGGGMSYNEQFF
>20|TRBJ1-3|TRBV30|-|-
TGTGCCTGGAGCTCGCTTTCCCCCTGGACAGTAGGCCCTCCTGGAAACACCATATATTTT
CAWSSLSPWTVGPPGNTIYF
>14|TRBJ2-1|TRBV6-5|-|once
TGTGCCAGCAGCCTTGACCAGTCCTACAATGAGCAGTTCTTC
CASSLDQSYNEQFF
>14|TRBJ2-1|TRBV18|-|-
TGTGCCAGCTCACCGACGCTTGGGGTCAATGAGCAGTTCTTC
CASSPTLGVNEQFF
>17|TRBJ2-3|TRBV13|TRBD2|-
TGTGCCAGCAGCCCTCGATGGACTAGCGGAGCTACAGATACGCAGTATTTT
CASSPRWTSGATDTQYF
>13|TRBJ1-5|TRBV6-5|-|-
TGTGCCAGCAGTTACTCGTATGATCAGCCCCAGCATTTT
CASSYSYDQPQHF
>15|TRBJ2-2|TRBV6-6|-|once
TGTGCCAGCAGTTCCCACGATGGGTCTGGCGGGGAGCTGTTTTTT
CASSSHDGSGGELFF